These 21 T cell receptor beta chains share one sample of origin, sequenced in a study of blood T cells in healthy people across ages. Next came a second PCR, run for roughly 7 to 12 cycles, which used a sample-barcoded 5' primer along with a J-beta primer mix. TCRdb reprocessed the 5' RACE reads with MiXCR, giving one entry per CDR3 protein. Of 270,000 or so distinct CDR3 sequences detected, roughly 26% appear once; the ten largest clones hold over 25%. Sequenced input: blood. These receptors were taken from a woman between 65 and 79 years old in good health.

This chain joins TRBV5-6 and TRBJ2-5, with 7 bases that match TRBD2. The trim removed 4 bases at V and 5 bases at J, leaving 5 bases unmatched. Germline V gene sequence: CDR1 SGHDT, CDR2 YYEEEE. This CDR3 spans 13 amino acids. The CDR3 coding sequence is TGTGCCAGCAGCGGGAGGGGAGCGGAGACCCAGTACTTC. Protein product: CASSGRGAETQYF.

This clonotype was detected a few times. This chain uses TRBV27 with TRBJ1-2; D is possibly TRBD1 (5 bases). The germline V and J ends were trimmed by 2 bases and 7 bases, with 11 bases remaining between them. The V gene's germline CDR1 is MNHEY and CDR2 SMNVEV (reference sequence). This CDR3 has 13 residues. CDR3 in amino acids: CASSLTGFSGYTF. The CDR3 bases are TGTGCCAGCAGTTTAACAGGCTTCTCTGGCTACACCTTC.

Only a few counts were recorded for this clonotype. DNA of the CDR3: TGTGCCACCAGCAGAGCGGGGTCGCCAGCTGAGGCTGAGCAGTTCTTC. It codes for CATSRAGSPAEAEQFF. The chain couples TRBV15 to TRBJ2-1; the D gene is possibly TRBD2 (5 bases). V lost 1 base and J 9 bases, leaving 19 bases between the germline ends. Germline V gene data show CDR1 as LNHNV and CDR2 as YYDKDF (reference sequence). The CDR3 has 16 amino acids.

V is TRBV6-1 and J is TRBJ1-5, with unresolved D. Per the germline V gene, CDR1 is MNHNS and CDR2 is SASEGT. The CDR3 runs 13 residues. V was trimmed by 4 bases and J by 5 bases, leaving 9 bases between them. CDR3 DNA: TGTGCCAGCAGTGGGGAGATATATCAGCCCCAGCATTTT. This sequence encodes CASSGEIYQPQHF.

This clonotype has a count of ten or more. The chain has TRBV14 and TRBJ2-1; D is uncertain. Trimming stripped 1 base from V and 11 bases from J, with 15 bases between. In germline, CDR1 is SGHDN, CDR2 FVKESK. This CDR3 has 14 residues. The CDR3 bases are TGTGCCAGCAGCCAAGCCCTGCGGAGCAGTCAGCAGTTCTTC. Translated, it gives CASSQALRSSQQFF.

This clonotype was observed a few times. The J gene is TRBJ2-7, the V gene TRBV10-3, with TRBD1 matching over 7 bases. The CDR3 has 11 residues. Germline V gene lookup returns CDR1 ENHRY and CDR2 SYGVKD. After removal of 10 bases from V and 1 base from J, the junction contained 1 base not matched to a gene. The DNA for the CDR3 is TGTGCCACGGGACAGTCCTACGAGCAGTACTTC. Translation: CATGQSYEQYF.

The sample holds a few counts of this clonotype. The J gene is TRBJ1-5, the V gene TRBV28, with D possibly TRBD1 on 5 matching bases. The CDR3 totals 14 residues. Per the germline V gene, CDR1 is MDHEN and CDR2 is SYDVKM. The germline V and J ends were trimmed by 2 bases and 2 bases, with 7 bases remaining between them. CDR3 amino acids: CASSLIRGNQPQHF. CDR3 nucleotides: TGTGCCAGCAGTTTAATCAGGGGCAATCAGCCCCAGCATTTT.

In regard to this clonotype: A much larger clone differs from this one at a single base, so this may be a read error. The chain employs TRBV5-4 and TRBJ2-7, with D uncertain. The CDR3 covers 12 residues. Germline V gene data show CDR1 as SGHNT and CDR2 as YYREEE (reference sequence). The DNA of the CDR3 is TGTGCCGGCAGCTTTTGGTCCGGCGAGCAGTACTTC. Protein product: CAGSFWSGEQYF.

This clonotype has a handful of counts. This chain uses TRBV5-1 with TRBJ1-2, with D possibly being TRBD1 (6 bases). CDR1 SGHRS and CDR2 YFSETQ come from the germline V gene. The CDR3 has 12 residues. Trimming cost V 9 bases and J 4 bases, with 13 bases left between them. CDR3 sequence reads: CATKDSGYGYTF. The CDR3 nucleotides are TGCGCCACCAAGGACAGCGGCTATGGCTACACCTTC.

The chain combines TRBV3-1 with TRBJ2-5, with D possibly TRBD2 on 6 matching bases. CDR1 LGHDT and CDR2 YNNKEL come from the germline V gene (reference sequence). V lost 0 bases and J 5 bases, leaving 13 bases between the germline ends. The CDR3 has 15 amino acids. In DNA form, the CDR3 reads TGTGCCAGCAGCCAAGAAGTCGGGAGTGGGGAGACCCAGTACTTC. Encoded protein: CASSQEVGSGETQYF.

This rearrangement joins TRBV5-1 to TRBJ2-1; 7 bases line up with TRBD2. Germline CDR1 and CDR2: SGHRS and YFSETQ. The CDR3 is made up of 12 amino acids. Trimming removed 3 bases from V and 14 bases from J; junction bases left unmatched: 8. The DNA for the CDR3 is TGCGCCAGCAGCTACTGGGAGGGTGCGAAGTTCTTC. Its translation: CASSYWEGAKFF.

This sequence joins TRBV12-5 and TRBJ1-5; TRBD1 agrees at 7 bases. The CDR3 consists of 16 residues. The V gene's germline CDR1 is LGHNT and CDR2 FRNRAP. V shed 4 bases, J shed 4 bases, and the junction held 10 bases outside the gene matches. The CDR3 nucleotides read TGTGCTAGTGGTTCTCTGTCCCCAGGGGGTAATCAGCCCCAGCATTTT. Amino acids: CASGSLSPGGNQPQHF.

This clonotype was observed a handful of times. The chain joins TRBV4-3 to TRBJ2-7; TRBD2 agrees at 11 bases. Germline CDR1 is LGHNA and CDR2 is YSLEER. The CDR3 consists of 16 residues. J was trimmed by 3 bases and V by 4 bases; bases with no gene match: 8. The CDR3 bases are TGCGCCAGCAGCCCTCAACAGGGGACTAGCGGCTACGAGCAGTACTTC. Protein sequence: CASSPQQGTSGYEQYF.

The CDR3 spells CSALAGVEQYF. In nucleotides, the CDR3 is TGCAGTGCCCTAGCGGGAGTCGAGCAGTACTTC. This rearrangement joins TRBV20-1 to TRBJ2-7; TRBD2 aligns across 10 bases. CDR1 and CDR2 (germline): DFQATT, SNEGSKA (reference sequence). V dropped 6 bases and J dropped 6; count of bases not matched to a gene: 2. The CDR3 sequence is 11 residues long.

Turning to this clonotype: A much larger clone differs from this one at a single base, so this may be a read error. The V call is TRBV27, the J call TRBJ1-5; possible D gene TRBD1, 5 bases. The CDR3 has 15 residues. Germline-derived CDR1 and CDR2 are MNHEY and SMNVEV (reference sequence). CDR3 loop: CTSSLAGRANQPQHF. CDR3 nucleotides: TGTACCAGCAGTTTGGCGGGACGGGCGAATCAGCCCCAGCATTTT.

There are a few counts of this clonotype. The junction and the germline gene differ at one end; a read error may be behind it. CDR3 sequence: CASTSRWVSHEQYF. As DNA, the CDR3 is TGTGCCAGCACTTCTCGGTGGGTCTCCCACGAGCAGTACTTC. The genes are TRBV28 and TRBJ2-7; no clear D gene. CDR3 length: 14 amino acids. Germline CDR1 reads MDHEN; CDR2 reads SYDVKM.

The V gene is TRBV7-2, the J gene TRBJ2-4; tentative D call: TRBD1 (6 bases). Germline assignment: CDR1 SGHTA and CDR2 FQGNSA. Trimming removed 3 bases at V and 5 bases at J, with 14 bases between. The CDR3 is 15 residues long. The CDR3 protein is CASSFNRGGQNIQYF. CDR3 nucleotides: TGTGCCAGCAGCTTCAACAGAGGGGGACAAAACATTCAGTACTTC. Combining the CDR3 with reference TRBV7-2 and TRBJ2-4 gives the whole variable domain GAGVSQSPSNKVTEKGKDVELRCDPISGHTALYWYRQSLGQGLEFLIYFQGNSAPDKSGLPSDRFSAERTGGSVSTLTIQRTQQEDSAVYLCASSFNRGGQNIQYFGAGTRLSVL.

This chain links TRBV4-3 with TRBJ1-1; weak D call: TRBD1 (5 bases). The germline V and J ends were trimmed by 2 bases and 4 bases, with 14 bases remaining between them. Germline V gene lookup returns CDR1 LGHNA and CDR2 YSLEER. CDR3 length equals 15 residues. CDR3 sequence reads: CASSQTNKRGTEAFF. CDR3 coding DNA: TGCGCCAGCAGCCAAACCAACAAGAGGGGCACTGAAGCTTTCTTT.

This clonotype was picked up a small number of times. The chain combines TRBV28 with TRBJ2-2; 8 bases line up with TRBD1. V trimming: 5 bases; J trimming: 6 bases; junction bases outside the gene matches: 8. The CDR3 length is 15 residues. Germline V lookup: CDR1 MDHEN, CDR2 SYDVKM. This CDR3 reads CASSPPRQGSGELFF. CDR3 in DNA: TGTGCCAGCAGTCCCCCCCGACAGGGGTCCGGGGAGCTGTTTTTT.

The chain uses TRBV15 and TRBJ1-6; weak D call: TRBD1 (6 bases). This CDR3 is 15 amino acids long. Looked up from germline, CDR1 is LNHNV and CDR2 is YYDKDF (reference sequence). Trimming pared 2 bases from V and 7 bases from J, leaving 12 bases between. The CDR3 here is CATSRKGGVNSPLHF. CDR3 coding DNA: TGTGCCACCAGCAGAAAAGGGGGGGTAAATTCACCCCTCCACTTT.

This clonotype was seen only a few times. The J gene is TRBJ2-1, the V gene TRBV20-1; tentative D call: TRBD1 (6 bases). Germline CDR1 DFQATT, CDR2 SNEGSKA (reference sequence). Between the trimmed V and J ends, which lost 0 bases and 6 bases, there was a span of 15 bases. The CDR3 spans 15 residues. CDR3 protein: CSARDGGLLINEQFF. The CDR3 region has the DNA TGCAGTGCTAGAGATGGGGGCCTCCTCATCAATGAGCAGTTCTTC.